Sequencing of this T cell receptor (beta chain) was carried out in a study of patients and donors after allogeneic stem cell transplantation. TCRdb re-derived calls from the RT-PCR reads in MiXCR, one entry per CDR3 protein. The sample contains around 150,000 distinct CDR3 sequences, 30% to 45% of which appear only once. The CDR3 covers 15 residues. V lost 5 bases and J lost 3; bases outside the gene matches: 7. This TCR was recovered from a human donor who was either an allogeneic HSCT recipient or a stem cell or donor lymphocyte infusion donor (not recorded which). It is not recorded whose cells these are; they may come from a transplant donor. Sequenced input: blood, either unsorted or a sorted T cell fraction (not recorded which). This chain uses TRBV12-3 or TRBV12-4 with TRBJ2-5; TRBD2 aligns across 9 bases. For the CDR3, the DNA is TGTGCCAGCAGTCACCCGACTAGCGGAAAAGAGACCCAGTACTTC. Translating it yields CASSHPTSGKETQYF.